This T cell receptor beta chain appears in the sequencing data of a study of blood T cell repertoires in COVID-19 (dated by TCRdb to 2018 to 2021). In terms of the full investigation: The collaborator samples originated in the United States, Italy and Spain and spanned the acute and convalescent phases of COVID-19. The material from the prospective study consisted of cDNA or gDNA derived from T cells, B-cell-depleted T cells, or PBMCs. The dataset comprised deeply sampled blood TCRbeta repertoires from subjects exposed to, actively infected with, or recovered from COVID-19. A freely available public database, intended as a resource for researchers studying the immune response to SARS-CoV-2, is where the repertoires were released. The samples were drawn from the first 160 participants of the ongoing ImmuneRACE study and from under 1,500 subjects provided by 6 global collaborators. Sample metadata almost always included a de-identified subject ID, COVID-19 status, age in years and sex. HLA class I and class II types, where available, came from metadata supplied by the sample provider rather than from assay-based typing.

Beyond this particular receptor, the publication reports: The amount of clinical and demographic metadata varied by source and participant and was provided uncurated.

This clone was seen a single time. Which antigen it targets is not known. No much larger clone exists at a distance of one base, and base qualities are not known. Each collaborating institution followed its own protocols to collect whole blood in K2EDTA tubes. For TCRbeta analysis, collaborators shipped samples as frozen whole blood, isolated PBMCs, or DNA extracted from either of those sample types. TCRbeta CDR3 regions were amplified from genomic DNA using the immunoSEQ Assay, a bias-controlled multiplex PCR. On the study's bioinformatics: The number of nucleated cells in each sample was estimated from the amplification of reference gene primers within the assay. Sequence reads were collapsed and filtered to measure the absolute abundance of every unique TCRbeta CDR3 rearrangement. For each sample, productive Simpson clonality was calculated by taking the square root of Simpson's diversity index across productive rearrangements. TCRdb holds this immuneACCESS table with in-frame rearrangements only. Some clones are missing; in checked studies, unresolved V genes explain under half, and the rest has no known cause. V, J and clone size reflect that table, while D and trimming were determined from the DNA. The sample table lists over 400,000 clones, 75% to 90% of them with a count of one. The ten biggest clones cover approximately 3% of the sample.

The junction shows trimming of 5 bases on V and 8 bases on J, plus 13 bases between the germline ends. From the cysteine up to the phenylalanine, the CDR3 has a length of 13 residues. The only DNA kept is the CDR3, 39 bases in frame from the first base. The rearrangement combines TRBV12-3 or TRBV12-4 with TRBJ1-5; the D segment cannot be called with confidence. The receptor was isolated from a human donor in a cohort sampled during active COVID-19. The sample comprised peripheral blood. This receptor has the CDR3 CASSKDLEEPQHF. The bases read TGTGCCAGCAGTAAGGACCTGGAGGAGCCCCAGCATTTT.